The 21 T cell receptor beta chains presented below share a single source sample, sequenced in a study of T cells after yellow fever vaccination. MiXCR was run by TCRdb on the 5' RACE reads, yielding one entry per CDR3 protein. The sample yields a few hundred thousand distinct CDR3 sequences, 3.5% to 4.5% seen once. Sample: PBMCs, taken 5 days after the yellow fever booster vaccination. Receptors originate from a man aged 18 to 30 who received the YFV17D yellow fever vaccine.

This clonotype appeared many times. The chain joins TRBV3-1 to TRBJ2-2, with no clear D. The ends were cut back, 0 bases at V and 7 bases at J, with 9 bases in the middle. The CDR3 runs 14 residues. Looked up from germline, CDR1 is LGHDT and CDR2 is YNNKEL (reference sequence). CDR3 DNA sequence: TGTGCCAGCAGCCAAGATCCGGGTATCGGGGAGCTGTTTTTT. The encoded protein is CASSQDPGIGELFF.

This clonotype was recorded at least ten times. V is TRBV5-1 and J is TRBJ1-1; no definite D call. Germline V gives CDR1 SGHRS, CDR2 YFSETQ. CDR3 length: 15 residues. V gave up 0 bases and J gave up 0 bases, with 9 bases separating them. CDR3 in DNA: TGCGCCAGCAGCTTGGGCGGATCAATGAACACTGAAGCTTTCTTT. Translation gives CASSLGGSMNTEAFF.

This clonotype was seen a few times. The chain couples TRBV5-1 to TRBJ1-2; TRBD1 is a possible D gene (5 bases). CDR3 length: 15 amino acids. With 4 bases removed from V and 3 bases from J, the gap between germline ends came to 16 bases. The germline gives CDR1 SGHRS, CDR2 YFSETQ. CDR3 amino acids: CASSPAPTAHYGYTF. As DNA, the CDR3 is TGCGCCAGCAGCCCGGCCCCGACAGCCCACTATGGCTACACCTTC.

This clonotype was seen only a few times. This chain connects TRBV6-6 to TRBJ1-3, with 7 bases that match TRBD1. This CDR3 has 14 amino acids. The V and J ends lost 6 bases and 2 bases, in that order; junction bases with no gene match: 4. The germline V gene has CDR1 MNHNY and CDR2 SVGAGI (reference sequence). Here the CDR3 reads CASSDDRAGNTIYF. Here the CDR3 DNA reads TGTGCCAGCAGCGATGACAGGGCTGGAAACACCATATATTTT.

This clonotype occurred a few times. J is TRBJ1-1 and V is TRBV7-9; D may be TRBD1 (5 bases). CDR1 and CDR2 (germline): SEHNR, FQNEAQ (reference sequence). The CDR3 is 14 amino acids. Trimming left V 5 bases short and J 8 bases short, with 18 bases between. The chain's CDR3 is CASSTFKGSREAFF. Written as DNA, the CDR3 is TGTGCCAGCAGCACTTTCAAGGGGAGTCGCGAAGCTTTCTTT.

This clonotype was recorded many times. The chain has TRBV6-2 or TRBV6-3 and TRBJ1-2; 7 bases fit TRBD1. This CDR3 is built from 13 residues. V shed 5 bases and J 5 bases; nucleotides not matched to a gene: 5. The V gene's germline CDR1 is MNHEY and CDR2 SVGEGT. CDR3 sequence reads: CASSRDSLYGYTF. CDR3 DNA: TGTGCCAGCAGTAGGGACAGCTTATATGGCTACACCTTC.

The J gene is TRBJ2-7, the V gene TRBV7-9, with 7 bases aligning to TRBD1. Germline CDR1 SEHNR, CDR2 FQNEAQ (reference sequence). Trimming removed 4 bases from V and 0 bases from J; junction bases left unmatched: 6. The length of the CDR3 is 15 residues. The CDR3 region is CASSSSGTASYEQYF. The DNA of the CDR3 is TGTGCCAGCAGCTCGTCCGGGACAGCCTCCTACGAGCAGTACTTC.

The J gene is TRBJ2-7, the V gene TRBV5-4, with D unclear. V was clipped by 4 bases and J by 7 bases, with 18 bases between them. The CDR3 sequence is 14 residues long. CDR1 is SGHNT, CDR2 YYREEE, per germline (reference sequence). CDR3 nucleotides: TGTGCCAGCAGCCCCGGCCAGAGGAGTGGGGAGCAGTACTTC. Protein: CASSPGQRSGEQYF.

The table lists this clonotype with a few counts. The chain is built from TRBV18 and TRBJ2-1; D may be TRBD2 (7 bases). The CDR3 totals 15 residues. Germline V gene sequence: CDR1 KGHSH, CDR2 LQKENI. V was trimmed by 3 bases and J by 6 bases, leaving 15 bases between them. CDR3 bases: TGTGCCAGCTCACCCCCCCGCGGGGGCAGCAATGAGCAGTTCTTC. This gives the protein CASSPPRGGSNEQFF.

The sample holds many counts of this clonotype. V usage is TRBV7-8 and J usage is TRBJ2-2; perhaps TRBD2 as D (6 bases). The CDR3 is 13 amino acids. The ends were cut back, 11 bases at V and 4 bases at J, with 14 bases in the middle. From germline, CDR1 is SGHVS and CDR2 FQNEAQ. The CDR3 bases are TGTGCCGAAAGGGGAGGTTCCACCGGGGAGCTGTTTTTT. Its protein product is CAERGGSTGELFF.

The chain has TRBV6-5 and TRBJ1-2; D unclear. The germline V gene has CDR1 MNHEY and CDR2 SVGAGI. V was shortened by 4 bases and J by 3 bases, with 15 bases between the two germline ends. The CDR3 extends over 15 amino acids. In DNA, the CDR3 is TGTGCCAGCAGTTGGTCGGCGGCTTTAGACTATGGCTACACCTTC. This codes for CASSWSAALDYGYTF.

This clonotype was observed many times. The chain joins TRBV5-1 to TRBJ2-1; D tentatively fits TRBD1 or TRBD2 (5 bases each). This CDR3 comprises 13 residues. Germline V lookup: CDR1 SGHRS, CDR2 YFSETQ. V was cut by 4 bases and J by 8 bases, with 13 bases left in between. CDR3 amino acids: CASSLQGVDEQFF. The CDR3 nucleotides read TGCGCCAGCAGCCTTCAGGGAGTGGATGAGCAGTTCTTC.

The table lists this clonotype with many counts. CDR3 nucleotide sequence: TGTGCCAGCAGCTTCTCGGTGGGGACAGTCTACAATGAGCAGTTCTTC. Residues: CASSFSVGTVYNEQFF. The V and J genes are TRBV11-2 and TRBJ2-1, with TRBD1 identical over 7 bases. The CDR3 extends over 16 amino acids. V dropped 3 bases and J dropped 3; count of bases not matched to a gene: 8. The germline gives CDR1 SGHAT, CDR2 FQNNGV.

This clonotype has just a few counts. The chain links TRBV29-1 to TRBJ1-5; TRBD1 matches at 10 bases. Germline CDR1 SQVTM, CDR2 ANQGSEA. The V segment lost 6 bases and the J segment 6 bases; nucleotides outside the gene matches: 8. The CDR3 contains 14 residues. Here the CDR3 reads CSVRGTGEAQPQHF. CDR3 bases: TGCAGCGTCCGGGGGACAGGGGAGGCTCAGCCCCAGCATTTT.

This clonotype came up many times. The chain employs TRBV6-2 or TRBV6-3 and TRBJ1-6; 7 nucleotides align to TRBD1. Germline V lookup: CDR1 MNHEY, CDR2 SVGEGT. Trimming removed 2 bases from V and 4 bases from J; junction bases left unmatched: 5. The CDR3 totals 16 residues. The CDR3 here is CASSYHRDRYNSPLHF. As DNA, the CDR3 is TGTGCCAGCAGTTACCATCGGGACAGATATAATTCACCCCTCCACTTT.

The chain joins TRBV12-3 or TRBV12-4 to TRBJ1-1; 9 bases are shared with TRBD1. This CDR3 is 14 amino acids long. Losses at the gene ends were 4 bases for V and 3 bases for J; bases not matched to a gene: 3. The CDR3 DNA sequence: TGTGCCAGCAGTTACGGACAGGGGTACACTGAAGCTTTCTTT. It encodes CASSYGQGYTEAFF.

CDR3 bases: TGTGCCAGCAGCATTCCAGGGTACACTGAAGCTTTCTTT. Translating gives CASSIPGYTEAFF. The chain joins TRBV11-2 to TRBJ1-1; possibly TRBD1 for D (5 bases). This CDR3 contains 13 residues. Germline V lookup: CDR1 SGHAT, CDR2 FQNNGV. Trimming took off 5 bases at V and 3 bases at J, with 10 bases between the two ends.

This clonotype was observed a handful of times. CDR3 amino acids: CSARAPGRGTDTQYF. The CDR3 DNA reads as TGCAGTGCTAGAGCCCCGGGGAGGGGTACAGATACGCAGTATTTT. The chain uses TRBV20-1 and TRBJ2-3; 7 bases match TRBD2. Germline V gene lookup returns CDR1 DFQATT and CDR2 SNEGSKA (reference sequence). The CDR3 covers 15 residues. V shed 1 base and J 3 bases; nucleotides not matched to a gene: 7.

The V gene is TRBV12-3 or TRBV12-4, the J gene TRBJ1-2, with 7 nucleotides matching TRBD1. V shed 6 bases, J shed 4 bases, and the junction held 11 bases outside the gene matches. CDR3 length equals 15 residues. CDR3 in DNA: TGTGCCAGCAGCTTCGGGGGAGGGGGCGCCTATGGCTACACCTTC. Translating it yields CASSFGGGGAYGYTF.

This clonotype was detected ten times or more. V is TRBV7-9 and J is TRBJ2-2, with a possible D match to TRBD2 (6 bases). This CDR3 contains 13 residues. Between the trimmed V and J ends, which lost 3 bases and 6 bases, there was a span of 8 bases. Germline loops: CDR1 SEHNR, CDR2 FQNEAQ (reference sequence). CDR3 sequence: CASSFRESGELFF. DNA of the CDR3: TGTGCCAGCAGCTTTCGGGAGTCCGGGGAGCTGTTTTTT.

This clonotype was seen more than once but under ten times. The rearrangement joins TRBV25-1 to TRBJ2-2; the D gene is possibly TRBD2 (6 bases). The V gene's germline CDR1 is MGHDK and CDR2 SYGVNS. The CDR3 has 17 amino acids. The ends were cut back, 4 bases at V and 3 bases at J, with 18 bases in the middle. This CDR3 reads CASSGSSYGTHTGELFF. CDR3 bases: TGTGCCAGCAGTGGGAGTAGCTACGGGACTCACACCGGGGAGCTGTTTTTT.